The 14 T cell receptor beta chains below all came from one sample that was sequenced in a study of graft-versus-host responses after intestinal transplantation. These receptors have no identified antigens. TCRdb keeps only in-frame clones here, not all; method: immunoSEQ multiplex PCR. The data show more than 90,000 clones, just over 90% seen once. This sample comprised unstimulated CD4+ T cells sorted from spleen or lymph node cells, obtained before transplant. The receptors derive from a human donor who was the organ donor for an intestinal transplant.

J is TRBJ2-7 and V is TRBV30; 8 bases are a match to TRBD1. In germline, CDR1 is GTSNPN, CDR2 SVGIG (reference sequence). The CDR3 is 15 amino acids. The J segment lost 7 bases and the V segment lost 1 base, leaving 12 bases of the junction unmatched. The CDR3 DNA sequence: TGTGCCTGGAGTGACCTACAGGGGGTAGCGAAAGAGCAGTACTTC. Protein: CAWSDLQGVAKEQYF.

Comments on this clone: The same CDR3 can be traced to other DNA sequences in this sample. J is TRBJ1-2 and V is TRBV6-1; tentative D call: TRBD1 (6 bases). The CDR3 has 13 residues. The germline V gene encodes CDR1 MNHNS and CDR2 SASEGT. Trimming left V 5 bases short and J 0 bases short, with 7 bases between. The DNA for the CDR3 is TGTGCCAGCAGTCGGACAGCTAACTATGGCTACACCTTC. This gives the protein CASSRTANYGYTF.

The chain carries TRBV29-1 and TRBJ1-2; a possible D gene is TRBD1 (5 bases). CDR1 and CDR2 (germline): SQVTM, ANQGSEA. The V end lost 4 bases, the J end lost 6 bases, and 12 bases lay between the germline ends. The CDR3 runs 12 residues. The CDR3 bases are TGCAGCGTTGGGAGGCGGGGCGATGGCTACACCTTC. Its protein product is CSVGRRGDGYTF. Filled out from reference TRBV29-1 and TRBJ1-2, the complete variable domain reads SAVISQKPSRDICQRGTSLTIQCQVDSQVTMMFWYRQQPGQSLTLIATANQGSEATYESGFVIDKFPISRPNLTFSTLTVSNMSPEDSSIYLCSVGRRGDGYTFGSGTRLTVV.

This clone was detected a few times. J is TRBJ1-2 and V is TRBV6-5; maybe TRBD1 (5 bases). From germline, CDR1 is MNHEY and CDR2 SVGAGI. V dropped 7 bases and J dropped 4 bases, with 19 bases sitting between them. The CDR3 is made up of 15 amino acids. CDR3 nucleotides: TGTGCCAGCACGCCGGCAGGGCGGGAACTCTATGGCTACACCTTC. This codes for CASTPAGRELYGYTF.

This chain connects TRBV19 to TRBJ2-7, with D possibly called TRBD1 or TRBD2 (5 bases each). This CDR3 spans 15 amino acids. The germline CDR1 and CDR2 sequences are LNHDA and SQIVND (reference sequence). The V end was cut by 0 bases, the J end by 2 bases, with 11 bases between. CDR3 bases: TGTGCCAGTAGTATAGAATGGGGGAGTACCTACGAGCAGTACTTC. Translation: CASSIEWGSTYEQYF.

V usage is TRBV5-6 and J usage is TRBJ2-3, with a possible D match to TRBD2 (7 bases). This CDR3 is 14 amino acids long. CDR1 is SGHDT and CDR2 is YYEEEE in the germline V gene. Trimming pared 3 bases from V and 6 bases from J, leaving 14 bases between. DNA of the CDR3: TGTGCCAGCAGCTCCCCGGGGGGCGGGGATACGCAGTATTTT. Protein sequence: CASSSPGGGDTQYF.

The chain has TRBV2 and TRBJ2-7; 7 bases are a match to TRBD1. There are 14 residues in the CDR3. CDR1 and CDR2 (germline): SNHLY, FYNNEI. V was pared by 6 bases and J by 4 bases, with 9 bases of the junction left unmatched. CDR3 sequence: CASREDRHRYEQYF. CDR3 DNA sequence: TGTGCCAGCAGAGAGGACAGGCACCGGTACGAGCAGTACTTC. Complete variable domain (other parts from reference TRBV2 and TRBJ2-7): EPEVTQTPSHQVTQMGQEVILRCVPISNHLYFYWYRQILGQKVEFLVSFYNNEISEKSEIFDDQFSVERPDGSNFTLKIRSTKLEDSAMYFCASREDRHRYEQYFGPGTRLTVT.

This sequence joins TRBV6-5 and TRBJ1-2; D unresolved. CDR1 and CDR2 from the germline V gene are MNHEY and SVGAGI. V was clipped by 2 bases and J by 0 bases, with 4 bases between them. This CDR3 has 13 amino acids. Here the CDR3 reads CASSYRANYGYTF. Written as DNA, the CDR3 is TGTGCCAGCAGTTACAGGGCTAACTATGGCTACACCTTC.

The genes are TRBV18 and TRBJ1-5; D ambiguous. Trimming left V 2 bases short and J 5 bases short, with 13 bases between. The CDR3 extends over 15 amino acids. CDR1 and CDR2 from the germline V gene are KGHSH and LQKENI. The CDR3 sequence: CASSPTSVVDQPQHF. The CDR3 nucleotides read TGTGCCAGCTCACCAACATCGGTGGTTGATCAGCCCCAGCATTTT.

The chain joins TRBV28 to TRBJ2-1, with D maybe TRBD2 (6 bases). Germline loops: CDR1 MDHEN, CDR2 SYDVKM. This CDR3 has 15 residues. Trimming stripped 5 bases from V and 1 base from J, with 12 bases between. The CDR3 sequence: CASSPSGRSYNEQFF. The DNA of the CDR3 is TGTGCCAGCAGTCCCAGCGGGCGTTCCTACAATGAGCAGTTCTTC.

The J gene is TRBJ2-4, the V gene TRBV9; D gene uncertain. Deletions cut 0 bases from V and 0 bases from J, with 10 bases between. This CDR3 is built from 16 residues. Germline V gene lookup returns CDR1 SGDLS and CDR2 YYNGEE. CDR3 DNA: TGTGCCAGCAGCGTAGTGTCTGTAATAGCCAAAAACATTCAGTACTTC. Amino acid sequence: CASSVVSVIAKNIQYF. The entire variable domain, with the rest obtained from reference TRBV9 and TRBJ2-4, is as follows: DSGVTQTPKHLITATGQRVTLRCSPRSGDLSVYWYQQSLDQGLQFLIQYYNGEERAKGNILERFSAQQFPDLHSELNLSSLELGDSALYFCASSVVSVIAKNIQYFGAGTRLSVL.

This chain links TRBV28 with TRBJ2-5; 15 nucleotides agree with TRBD2. In germline, CDR1 is MDHEN, CDR2 SYDVKM. V shed 5 bases, J shed 4 bases, and the junction held 2 bases outside the gene matches. This CDR3 region has 15 residues. The CDR3 sequence is CASSMGLAGGETQYF. The CDR3 DNA follows: TGTGCCAGCAGTATGGGACTAGCGGGAGGAGAGACCCAGTACTTC.

V usage is TRBV7-8 and J usage is TRBJ1-1; 9 bases are a match to TRBD1. From germline, CDR1 is SGHVS and CDR2 FQNEAQ. This CDR3 has 14 amino acids. Trimming removed 5 bases from V and 10 bases from J; junction bases left unmatched: 11. The CDR3 region is CASSLRTGDYGAFF. The CDR3 region has the DNA TGTGCCAGCAGCCTTCGGACAGGGGACTACGGAGCTTTCTTT. The entire variable domain, with the rest obtained from reference TRBV7-8 and TRBJ1-1, is as follows: GAGVSQSPRYKVAKRGQDVALRCDPISGHVSLFWYQQALGQGPEFLTYFQNEAQLDKSGLPSDRFFAERPEGSVSTLKIQRTQQEDSAVYLCASSLRTGDYGAFFGQGTRLTVV.

As to this clone: The same CDR3 arises from other DNA sequences in this sample as well. This chain links TRBV6-5 with TRBJ1-3; no definite D call. The CDR3 length is 12 residues. Germline lookup yields CDR1 MNHEY and CDR2 SVGAGI. Trimming took 6 bases from V and 0 from J, leaving 3 bases between them. The CDR3 DNA follows: TGTGCCAGCAGGGGCTCTGGAAACACCATATATTTT. Protein: CASRGSGNTIYF.